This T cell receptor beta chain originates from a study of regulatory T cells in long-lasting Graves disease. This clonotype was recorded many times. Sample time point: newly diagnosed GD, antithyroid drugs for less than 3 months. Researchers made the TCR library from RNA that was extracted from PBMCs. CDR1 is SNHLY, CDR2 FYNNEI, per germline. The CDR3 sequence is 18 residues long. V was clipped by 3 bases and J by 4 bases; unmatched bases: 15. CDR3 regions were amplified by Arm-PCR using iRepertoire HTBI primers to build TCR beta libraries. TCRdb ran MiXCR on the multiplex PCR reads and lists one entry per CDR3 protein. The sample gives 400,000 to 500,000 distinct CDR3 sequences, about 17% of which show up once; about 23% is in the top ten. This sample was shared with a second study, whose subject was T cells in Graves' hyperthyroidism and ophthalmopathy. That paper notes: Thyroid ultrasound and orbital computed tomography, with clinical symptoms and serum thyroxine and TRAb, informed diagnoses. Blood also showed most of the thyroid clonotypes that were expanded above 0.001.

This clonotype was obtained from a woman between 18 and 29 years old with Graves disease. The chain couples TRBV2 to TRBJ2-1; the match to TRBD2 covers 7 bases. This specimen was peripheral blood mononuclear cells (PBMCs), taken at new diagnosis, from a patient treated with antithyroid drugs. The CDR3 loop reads CASSEGWAGVNLYNEQFF. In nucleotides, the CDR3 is TGTGCCAGCAGTGAGGGGTGGGCGGGGGTAAATTTATACAATGAGCAGTTCTTC.